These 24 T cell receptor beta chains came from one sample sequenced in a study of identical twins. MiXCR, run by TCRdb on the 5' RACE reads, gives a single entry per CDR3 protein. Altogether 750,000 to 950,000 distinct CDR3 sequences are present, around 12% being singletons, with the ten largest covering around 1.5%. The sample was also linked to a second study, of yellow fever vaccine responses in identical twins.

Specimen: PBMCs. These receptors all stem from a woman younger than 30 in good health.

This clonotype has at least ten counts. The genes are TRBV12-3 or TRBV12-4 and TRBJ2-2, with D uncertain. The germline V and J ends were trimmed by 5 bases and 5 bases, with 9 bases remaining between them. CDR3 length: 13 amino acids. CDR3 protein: CASSLRWTGELFF. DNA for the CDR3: TGTGCCAGCAGTCTTAGATGGACCGGGGAGCTGTTTTTT.

The CDR3, as DNA: TGTGCCAGCTCTCCGGACGGAGCCTATAATTCACCCCTCCACTTT. This codes for CASSPDGAYNSPLHF. The chain combines TRBV18 with TRBJ1-6; D remains ambiguous. The germline V and J ends were trimmed by 6 bases and 2 bases, with 11 bases remaining between them. Germline-derived CDR1 and CDR2 are KGHSH and LQKENI. The CDR3 is made up of 15 amino acids.

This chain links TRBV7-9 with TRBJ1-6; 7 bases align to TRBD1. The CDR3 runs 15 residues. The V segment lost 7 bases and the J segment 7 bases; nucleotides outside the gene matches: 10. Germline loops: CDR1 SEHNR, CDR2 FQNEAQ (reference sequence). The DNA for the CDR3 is TGTGCCAGCAAACCCAGACAGGGCTTGAATTCACCCCTCCACTTT. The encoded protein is CASKPRQGLNSPLHF.

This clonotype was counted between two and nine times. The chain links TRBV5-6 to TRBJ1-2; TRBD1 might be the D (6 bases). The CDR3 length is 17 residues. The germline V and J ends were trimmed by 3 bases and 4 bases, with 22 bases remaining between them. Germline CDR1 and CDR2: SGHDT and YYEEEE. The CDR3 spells CASSWEGLQGLGYGYTF. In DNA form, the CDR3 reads TGTGCCAGCAGCTGGGAGGGGTTACAGGGTTTGGGCTATGGCTACACCTTC. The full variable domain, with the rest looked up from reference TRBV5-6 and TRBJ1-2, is DAGVTQSPTHLIKTRGQQVTLRCSPKSGHDTVSWYQQALGQGPQFIFQYYEEEERQRGNFPDRFSGHQFPNYSSELNVNALLLGDSALYLCASSWEGLQGLGYGYTFGSGTRLTVV.

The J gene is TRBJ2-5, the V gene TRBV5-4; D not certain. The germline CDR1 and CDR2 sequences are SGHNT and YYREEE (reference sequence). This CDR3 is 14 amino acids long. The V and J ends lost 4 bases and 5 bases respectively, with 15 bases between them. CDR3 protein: CASSGGTVQETQYF. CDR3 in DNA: TGTGCCAGCAGCGGCGGCACGGTCCAGGAGACCCAGTACTTC.

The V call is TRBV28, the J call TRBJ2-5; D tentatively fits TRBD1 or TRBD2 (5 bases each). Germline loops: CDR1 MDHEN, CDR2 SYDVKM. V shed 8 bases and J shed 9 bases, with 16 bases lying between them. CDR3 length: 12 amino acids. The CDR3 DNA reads TGTGCCAGCTTGCAGGGTTTCGGGGCCCAGTACTTC. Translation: CASLQGFGAQYF.

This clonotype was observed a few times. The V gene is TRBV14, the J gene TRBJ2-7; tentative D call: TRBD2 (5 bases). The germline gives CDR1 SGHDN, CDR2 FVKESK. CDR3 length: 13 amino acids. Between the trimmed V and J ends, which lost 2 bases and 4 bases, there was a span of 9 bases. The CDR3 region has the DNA TGTGCCAGCAGCCAAAATGGGAGATACGAGCAGTACGTC. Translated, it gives CASSQNGRYEQYV.

This chain's CDR3 is CASGRQGSPEYF. The CDR3 DNA reads TGCGCCAGCGGTAGGCAGGGGTCCCCGGAGTATTTT. This rearrangement joins TRBV10-2 to TRBJ2-3; the D gene is possibly TRBD1 (6 bases). The CDR3 consists of 12 residues. Trimming stripped 8 bases from V and 13 bases from J, with 19 bases between. Germline CDR1 WSHSY, CDR2 SAAADI.

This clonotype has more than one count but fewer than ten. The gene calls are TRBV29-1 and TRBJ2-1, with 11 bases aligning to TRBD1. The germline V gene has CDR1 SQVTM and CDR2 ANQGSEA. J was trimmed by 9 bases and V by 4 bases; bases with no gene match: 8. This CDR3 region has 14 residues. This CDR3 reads CSVVPGQGGSEQFF. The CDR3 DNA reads TGCAGCGTTGTTCCGGGACAGGGGGGGAGTGAGCAGTTCTTC.

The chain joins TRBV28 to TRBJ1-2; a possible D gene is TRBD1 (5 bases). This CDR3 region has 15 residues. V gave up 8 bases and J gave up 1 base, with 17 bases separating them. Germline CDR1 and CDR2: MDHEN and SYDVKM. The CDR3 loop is CASYNSQGVNYGYTF. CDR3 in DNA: TGTGCCAGCTATAACAGTCAGGGAGTTAACTATGGCTACACCTTC.

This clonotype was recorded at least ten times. This CDR3 reads CASSPLGTSGRAQETQYF. The CDR3 DNA sequence: TGTGCCAGCAGCCCCCTGGGGACTAGCGGGAGGGCCCAAGAGACCCAGTACTTC. V gene TRBV11-2 combines with J gene TRBJ2-5, with 16 bases that match TRBD2. The J segment lost 1 base and the V segment lost 5 bases, leaving 7 bases of the junction unmatched. The germline V gene encodes CDR1 SGHAT and CDR2 FQNNGV. The length of the CDR3 is 18 residues.

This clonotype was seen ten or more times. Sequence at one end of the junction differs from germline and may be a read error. The CDR3 loop reads CASSQGLAYEQYF. The CDR3 coding sequence is TGCGCCAGCAGCCAAGGCCTAGCCTACGAGCAGTACTTC. V gene TRBV3-1 combines with J gene TRBJ2-7; D not resolved. The length of the CDR3 is 13 residues. Looked up from germline, CDR1 is LGHDT and CDR2 is YNNKEL (reference sequence).

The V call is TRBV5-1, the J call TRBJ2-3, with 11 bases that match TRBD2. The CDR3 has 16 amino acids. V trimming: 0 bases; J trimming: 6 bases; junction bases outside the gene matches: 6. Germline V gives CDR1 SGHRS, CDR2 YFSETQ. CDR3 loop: CASSLGSRTSGDTQYF. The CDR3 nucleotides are TGCGCCAGCAGCTTGGGTAGCAGGACTAGCGGGGATACGCAGTATTTT. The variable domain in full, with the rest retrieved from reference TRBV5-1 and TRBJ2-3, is KAGVTQTPRYLIKTRGQQVTLSCSPISGHRSVSWYQQTPGQGLQFLFEYFSETQRNKGNFPGRFSGRQFSNSRSEMNVSTLELGDSALYLCASSLGSRTSGDTQYFGPGTRLTVL.

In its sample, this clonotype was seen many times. For the CDR3, the DNA is TGTGCCAGCAAGAGAACCGGGACAGATAATTCACCCCTCCACTTT. It translates to CASKRTGTDNSPLHF. The chain combines TRBV6-5 with TRBJ1-6; 7 nucleotides agree with TRBD1. The V gene end was trimmed by 7 bases and the J gene end by 5 bases; junction bases not matched to a gene: 8. The CDR3 spans 15 residues. Germline V gene lookup returns CDR1 MNHEY and CDR2 SVGAGI.

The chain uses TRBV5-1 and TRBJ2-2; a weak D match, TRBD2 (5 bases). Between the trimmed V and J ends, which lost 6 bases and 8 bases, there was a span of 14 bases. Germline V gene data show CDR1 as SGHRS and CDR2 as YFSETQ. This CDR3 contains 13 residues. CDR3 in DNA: TGCGCCAGCACCCCGGACTTAGGGGGGGAGCTGTTTTTT. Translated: CASTPDLGGELFF.

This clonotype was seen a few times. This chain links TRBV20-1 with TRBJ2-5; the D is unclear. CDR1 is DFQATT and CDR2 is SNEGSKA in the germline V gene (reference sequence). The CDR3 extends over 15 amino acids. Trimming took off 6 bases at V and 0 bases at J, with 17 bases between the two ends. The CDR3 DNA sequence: TGCAGTGCCGGCGGCGGAGTGAGGTACCAAGAGACCCAGTACTTC. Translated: CSAGGGVRYQETQYF.

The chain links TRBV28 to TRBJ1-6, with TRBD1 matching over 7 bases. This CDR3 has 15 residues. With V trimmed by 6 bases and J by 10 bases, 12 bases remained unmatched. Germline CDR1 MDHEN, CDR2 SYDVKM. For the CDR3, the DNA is TGTGCCAGCAGGAGGGGACAGCCTTATCCCTCACCCCTCCACTTT. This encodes CASRRGQPYPSPLHF.

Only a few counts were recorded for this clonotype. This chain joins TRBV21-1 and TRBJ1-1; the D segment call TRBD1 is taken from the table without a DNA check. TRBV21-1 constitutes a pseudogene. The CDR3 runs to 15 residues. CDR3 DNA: TGTGCCACCCCTGGGAAGGGGACCATGAACACTGAAGCTTTCTTT. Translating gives CATPGKGTMNTEAFF.

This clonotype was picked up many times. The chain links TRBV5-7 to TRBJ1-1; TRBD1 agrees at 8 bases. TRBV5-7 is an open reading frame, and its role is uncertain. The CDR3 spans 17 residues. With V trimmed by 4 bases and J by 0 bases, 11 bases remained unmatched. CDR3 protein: CASSQDRGTGLNTEAFF. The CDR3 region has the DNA TGTGCCAGCAGCCAAGACCGCGGGACAGGATTGAACACTGAAGCTTTCTTT.

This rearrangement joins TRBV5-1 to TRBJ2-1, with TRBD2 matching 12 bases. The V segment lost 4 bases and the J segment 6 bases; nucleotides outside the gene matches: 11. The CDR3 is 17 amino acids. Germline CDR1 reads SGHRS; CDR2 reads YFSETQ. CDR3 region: CASSPGLAGNRGNEQFF. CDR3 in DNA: TGCGCCAGCAGCCCGGGACTAGCGGGCAATCGGGGCAATGAGCAGTTCTTC.

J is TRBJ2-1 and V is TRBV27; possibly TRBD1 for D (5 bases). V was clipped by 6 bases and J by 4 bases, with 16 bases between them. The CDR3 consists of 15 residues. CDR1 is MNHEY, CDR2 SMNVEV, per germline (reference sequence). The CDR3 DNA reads TGTGCCAGCAGCGTCAGACAGAAATCGTACAATGAGCAGTTCTTC. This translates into CASSVRQKSYNEQFF.

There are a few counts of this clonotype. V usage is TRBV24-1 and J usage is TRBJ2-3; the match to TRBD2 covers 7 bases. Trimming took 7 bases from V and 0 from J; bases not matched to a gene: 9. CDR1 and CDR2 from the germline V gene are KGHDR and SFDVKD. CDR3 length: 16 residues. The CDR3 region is CATSSGRAFSTDTQYF. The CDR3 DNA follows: TGTGCCACCAGCTCAGGGAGGGCCTTTAGCACAGATACGCAGTATTTT.

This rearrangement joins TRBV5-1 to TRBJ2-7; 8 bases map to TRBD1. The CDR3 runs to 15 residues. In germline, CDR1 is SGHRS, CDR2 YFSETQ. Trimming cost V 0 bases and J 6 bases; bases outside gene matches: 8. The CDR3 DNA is TGCGCCAGCAGCTTGGCACGGCAGGGGGCATCCGAGCAGTACGTC. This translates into CASSLARQGASEQYV.

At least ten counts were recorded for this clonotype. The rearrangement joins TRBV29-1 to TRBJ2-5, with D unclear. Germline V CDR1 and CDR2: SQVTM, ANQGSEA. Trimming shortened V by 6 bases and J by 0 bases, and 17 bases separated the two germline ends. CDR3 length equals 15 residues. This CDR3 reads CSVPRPQGHQETQYF. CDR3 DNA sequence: TGCAGCGTGCCTAGGCCCCAAGGGCACCAAGAGACCCAGTACTTC.